This TCR beta chain was identified during a study of T-cell reconstitution after alpha-beta-depleted transplantation in children. Preparation of the TCRbeta library was carried out with unique molecular identifiers. MiXCR was run by TCRdb on the PCR reads, yielding one entry per CDR3 protein. The table lists a few hundred thousand distinct CDR3 sequences, over 20% of them singletons. In its sample, this clonotype was seen many times. Material: PBMCs, mostly from graft donor cells, obtained 180 days after TCRalphabeta/CD19-depleted stem cell transplant. This receptor was obtained from a male patient between 10 and 17 years old who had a stem cell transplant for acute lymphoblastic leukemia, so the T cells may come from the graft donor.

The CDR3 nucleotides read TGCAGCGTTGACAGGACAGAAGCCGGGGAGCTGTTTTTT. Its protein product is CSVDRTEAGELFF. V usage is TRBV29-1 and J usage is TRBJ2-2; a possible D gene is TRBD1 (6 bases). Deletions cut 3 bases from V and 6 bases from J, with 11 bases between. CDR3 length: 13 residues. Germline-derived CDR1 and CDR2 are SQVTM and ANQGSEA.